These 5 T cell receptor beta chains were all obtained from the same sample, sequenced in a study of blood T cell repertoires in COVID-19 (dated by TCRdb to the early 2020s). Library preparation was by the immunoSEQ multiplex PCR assay. TCRdb holds this immuneACCESS table with in-frame rearrangements only. Some clones are missing; in checked studies, unresolved V genes explain under half, and the rest has no known cause. In all, the sample holds roughly 200,000 clones, and around 88% of those were seen once. The ten largest account for about 4% of the sample. Material: peripheral blood. Every receptor here comes from a woman in her twenties or thirties with acute or convalescent COVID-19.

The V call is TRBV7-8, the J call TRBJ1-1; D is undetermined. V was trimmed by 5 bases and J by 4 bases, leaving 14 bases between them. CDR1 is SGHVS and CDR2 is FQNEAQ in the germline V gene. This CDR3 has 14 residues. CDR3 in DNA: TGTGCCAGCAGCCCACAGAGAAGCGGCACTGAAGCTTTCTTT. This encodes CASSPQRSGTEAFF.

There are a few counts of this clone. V gene TRBV28 combines with J gene TRBJ1-5, with D hard to call. The length of the CDR3 is 12 residues. The ends were cut back, 3 bases at V and 7 bases at J, with 7 bases in the middle. Per the germline V gene, CDR1 is MDHEN and CDR2 is SYDVKM. The CDR3 loop reads CASSLEGQPQHF. The CDR3 DNA sequence: TGTGCCAGCAGTTTGGAGGGCCAGCCCCAGCATTTT.

A note on this clone: Mismatch with germline at one junction end may stem from a read error. This chain joins TRBV6-1 and TRBJ2-4; the D gene is possibly TRBD2 (5 bases). Germline CDR1 is MNHNS and CDR2 is SASEGT. The CDR3 loop spans 16 amino acids. The CDR3 loop is CAGSETQTAGKNIQYF. CDR3 DNA sequence: TGTGCCGGCAGTGAAACCCAAACGGCGGGCAAAAACATTCAGTACTTC.

The chain is built from TRBV12-3 or TRBV12-4 and TRBJ1-4; 8 bases are a match to TRBD1. The ends lost 4 bases at V and 9 bases at J; junction bases unmatched: 4. The CDR3 runs to 13 residues. DNA of the CDR3: TGTGCCAGCAGTTCCGGGACAGGCAAAAAACTGTTTTTT. Amino acid sequence: CASSSGTGKKLFF.

The chain is built from TRBV24-1 and TRBJ2-7; TRBD1 aligns across 7 bases. Germline V gives CDR1 KGHDR, CDR2 SFDVKD. With 7 bases clipped from V and 2 bases from J, the junction kept 4 bases outside the gene matches. This CDR3 is 13 amino acids long. The CDR3, as DNA: TGTGCCACCAGCCCGGGACAGACCTACGAGCAGTACTTC. Translation: CATSPGQTYEQYF.